The 28 T cell receptor beta chains given below trace back to one sample, sequenced in a study of shared clonotypes between healthy human individuals. Method: immunoSEQ multiplex PCR; TCRdb's copy keeps in-frame clones and lacks some. The table lists around 560,000 clones, approximately 95% of them singletons. Selected positively for CCR7 and CD45RO-negative, naive CD8 cells excluded terminally differentiated effector memory CD45RA+ cells. The sample consisted of naive CD8+ T cells sorted from blood. The receptor source for this set is a woman under 40 in good health.

This rearrangement joins TRBV7-9 to TRBJ1-6; the D is unclear. Between the trimmed V and J ends, which lost 1 base and 11 bases, there was a span of 3 bases. The CDR3 is 11 amino acids. CDR1 is SEHNR, CDR2 FQNEAQ, per germline (reference sequence). The CDR3 reads CASSLGPPLHF. The CDR3 bases are TGTGCCAGCAGCTTAGGACCACCCCTCCACTTT.

The chain joins TRBV10-3 to TRBJ1-1; no firm D call. Germline CDR1 reads ENHRY; CDR2 reads SYGVKD. The CDR3 totals 14 residues. Trimming cost V 2 bases and J 1 base, with 8 bases left between them. CDR3 in amino acids: CAISEDPENTEAFF. CDR3 sequence (DNA): TGTGCCATCAGTGAGGACCCGGAGAACACTGAAGCTTTCTTT.

V gene TRBV14 combines with J gene TRBJ2-1; no reliable D call. This CDR3 has 14 amino acids. Germline values: CDR1 SGHDN, CDR2 FVKESK. The V gene lost 4 bases and the J gene lost 0 bases, with 7 bases spanning the gap. The CDR3 loop reads CASSPLSSYNEQFF. In nucleotides, the CDR3 is TGTGCCAGCAGCCCTTTGAGCTCCTACAATGAGCAGTTCTTC.

This CDR3 is CASSEVTGGFQPQHF. The CDR3 region has the DNA TGTGCCAGCAGTGAAGTAACAGGGGGCTTTCAGCCCCAGCATTTT. This chain connects TRBV6-1 to TRBJ1-5; 9 bases match TRBD1. The CDR3 totals 15 residues. V trimming: 1 base; J trimming: 6 bases; junction bases outside the gene matches: 4. Germline values: CDR1 MNHNS, CDR2 SASEGT.

The rearrangement links TRBV7-9 to TRBJ1-5; D remains ambiguous. The CDR3 sequence is 17 residues long. Per the germline V gene, CDR1 is SEHNR and CDR2 is FQNEAQ (reference sequence). The V end was cut by 4 bases, the J end by 1 base, with 17 bases between. Written as DNA, the CDR3 is TGTGCCAGCAGCTCTTTTAACGGTAAGGAAAGCAATCAGCCCCAGCATTTT. Its translation is CASSSFNGKESNQPQHF.

The chain links TRBV6-5 to TRBJ2-7; 8 nucleotides line up with TRBD2. Germline loops: CDR1 MNHEY, CDR2 SVGAGI. Germline trimming cut 1 base from V and 7 bases from J; bases unmatched to any gene: 12. CDR3 size: 16 residues. The CDR3, as DNA: TGTGCCAGCAGTTACTTCTTAAGCGGGAGACCTCTTGAGCAGTACTTC. Translated: CASSYFLSGRPLEQYF.

The chain is built from TRBV7-6 and TRBJ2-6; D remains unclear. CDR3 length: 16 residues. V was clipped by 1 base and J by 0 bases, with 7 bases between them. The germline V gene encodes CDR1 SGHVS and CDR2 FNYEAQ. The CDR3 here is CASSLGGGSGANVLTF. As DNA, the CDR3 is TGTGCCAGCAGCTTAGGAGGCGGCTCTGGGGCCAACGTCCTGACTTTC.

The V gene is TRBV5-1, the J gene TRBJ2-1; TRBD2 might be the D (6 bases). This CDR3 spans 14 amino acids. The germline V gene has CDR1 SGHRS and CDR2 YFSETQ. V lost 5 bases and J lost 4, with 13 bases in between. The CDR3 here is CASSWSSGYNEQFF. As DNA, the CDR3 is TGCGCCAGCAGTTGGAGTAGCGGTTACAATGAGCAGTTCTTC.

This chain connects TRBV4-1 to TRBJ2-3; possible D gene TRBD2, 5 bases. CDR3 length: 21 amino acids. Trimming shortened V by 0 bases and J by 4 bases, and 29 bases separated the two germline ends. CDR1 and CDR2 from the germline V gene are MGHRA and YSYEKL. The CDR3 loop reads CASSQDSILYWRRGQADTQYF. The CDR3 DNA reads TGCGCCAGCAGCCAAGATTCGATCTTGTATTGGAGGAGAGGTCAGGCAGATACGCAGTATTTT.

This chain joins TRBV13 and TRBJ2-7, with TRBD2 matching 10 bases. V dropped 4 bases and J dropped 6; count of bases not matched to a gene: 12. Germline V gives CDR1 PRHDT, CDR2 FYEKMQ (reference sequence). This CDR3 is 16 amino acids long. CDR3 region: CASSSPGSGRNSEQYF. Written as DNA, the CDR3 is TGTGCCAGCAGCTCCCCGGGTAGCGGGAGGAATAGCGAGCAGTACTTC.

A single count supports this clone. The chain joins TRBV28 to TRBJ1-2; 7 bases are a match to TRBD1. Germline V CDR1 and CDR2: MDHEN, SYDVKM. The CDR3 totals 16 residues. With V trimmed by 4 bases and J by 2 bases, 10 bases remained unmatched. CDR3 nucleotide sequence: TGTGCCAGCAGTTGGGACAGAACCCAGGGAAACTATGGCTACACCTTC. It codes for CASSWDRTQGNYGYTF.

This clone was picked up one time. This sequence joins TRBV7-3 and TRBJ2-1; 9 bases line up with TRBD2. The CDR3 has 14 amino acids. The germline V gene encodes CDR1 SGHTA and CDR2 FQGTGA. The V and J ends lost 5 bases and 5 bases, in that order; junction bases with no gene match: 4. The CDR3 sequence is CASSPGLANNEQFF. The CDR3 DNA reads as TGTGCCAGCAGCCCTGGACTAGCGAACAATGAGCAGTTCTTC.

The chain recombines TRBV5-8 with TRBJ2-7, with D unclear. Looked up from germline, CDR1 is SGHTS and CDR2 is YDEGEE. The CDR3 loop spans 14 amino acids. V gave up 1 base and J gave up 1 base, with 9 bases separating them. The CDR3 DNA sequence: TGTGCCAGCAGCTTGTGGCAGGATTCCTACGAGCAGTACTTC. It translates to CASSLWQDSYEQYF.

As for this clone: Other DNA sequences from this sample encode an identical CDR3 as well. This sequence joins TRBV7-9 and TRBJ1-5; 11 bases align to TRBD1. V shed 5 bases and J 2 bases; nucleotides not matched to a gene: 2. Germline V gene lookup returns CDR1 SEHNR and CDR2 FQNEAQ (reference sequence). This CDR3 is built from 15 residues. CDR3 in amino acids: CASSGQGAGNQPQHF. CDR3 nucleotides: TGTGCCAGCAGCGGACAGGGGGCGGGCAATCAGCCCCAGCATTTT.

The chain is built from TRBV11-2 and TRBJ2-5, with TRBD2 identical over 10 bases. Germline V gives CDR1 SGHAT, CDR2 FQNNGV. CDR3 length: 15 residues. The trim removed 5 bases at V and 4 bases at J, leaving 7 bases unmatched. In DNA form, the CDR3 reads TGTGCCAGCAGCCGGACTAGCGGAGGGGGAGAGACCCAGTACTTC. Protein: CASSRTSGGGETQYF.

The V and J genes are TRBV5-4 and TRBJ2-1, with 9 bases identical to TRBD1. V shed 4 bases and J 8 bases; nucleotides not matched to a gene: 10. Per germline, CDR1 SGHNT and CDR2 YYREEE (reference sequence). The CDR3 is 15 residues long. CDR3 region: CASSRGTGFPYEQFF. The CDR3 region has the DNA TGTGCCAGCAGCCGAGGGACAGGGTTCCCCTATGAGCAGTTCTTC.

The V and J genes are TRBV4-1 and TRBJ2-7; 7 bases are a match to TRBD2. The CDR3 loop spans 15 amino acids. J gave up 0 bases and V 5 bases, and 7 bases lay outside the gene matches. Germline CDR1 is MGHRA and CDR2 is YSYEKL. The CDR3 loop reads CASSSLASSSYEQYF. The CDR3 DNA sequence: TGCGCCAGCAGCTCACTAGCGTCGAGCTCCTACGAGCAGTACTTC.

The J gene is TRBJ1-3, the V gene TRBV28, with no clear D. The CDR3 consists of 16 residues. The V gene lost 3 bases and the J gene lost 0 bases, with 12 bases spanning the gap. Per germline, CDR1 MDHEN and CDR2 SYDVKM. CDR3 sequence (DNA): TGTGCCAGCAGTTTTGCGCTAGGAGACTCTGGAAACACCATATATTTT. Its translation is CASSFALGDSGNTIYF.

The chain employs TRBV7-2 and TRBJ2-1, with D possibly TRBD1 on 5 matching bases. Per the germline V gene, CDR1 is SGHTA and CDR2 is FQGNSA. This CDR3 has 12 residues. Trimming cost V 7 bases and J 3 bases, with 7 bases left between them. The CDR3 loop reads CASKQDYNEQFF. The CDR3 DNA follows: TGTGCCAGCAAACAGGACTACAATGAGCAGTTCTTC. Filled out from reference TRBV7-2 and TRBJ2-1, the complete variable domain reads GAGVSQSPSNKVTEKGKDVELRCDPISGHTALYWYRQSLGQGLEFLIYFQGNSAPDKSGLPSDRFSAERTGGSVSTLTIQRTQQEDSAVYLCASKQDYNEQFFGPGTRLTVL.

CDR3 amino acids: CASSLKPQHF. DNA of the CDR3: TGTGCCAGCAGTTTAAAACCCCAGCATTTT. The chain is built from TRBV27 and TRBJ1-5; D is unresolved. Trimming removed 2 bases from V and 10 bases from J, with 3 bases in between. CDR1 is MNHEY, CDR2 SMNVEV, per germline (reference sequence). This CDR3 contains 10 residues.

This chain connects TRBV6-5 to TRBJ2-3; D is undetermined. CDR3 size: 13 residues. Germline V gene data show CDR1 as MNHEY and CDR2 as SVGAGI. V shed 6 bases and J shed 5 bases, with 12 bases lying between them. In nucleotides, the CDR3 is TGTGCCAGCAGCCGTTCGCCGGGAGATACGCAGTATTTT. Amino acid sequence: CASSRSPGDTQYF.

CDR3 bases: TGTGCCAGCAGCGTAGCGGTATACAATGAGCAGTTCTTC. Protein product: CASSVAVYNEQFF. The chain has TRBV9 and TRBJ2-1, with D uncertain. The CDR3 sequence is 13 residues long. V was pared by 0 bases and J by 4 bases, with 5 bases between. From germline, CDR1 is SGDLS and CDR2 YYNGEE.

The chain carries TRBV27 and TRBJ2-7; D is unclear. Per germline, CDR1 MNHEY and CDR2 SMNVEV (reference sequence). The CDR3 consists of 13 residues. V was shortened by 3 bases and J by 4 bases, with 10 bases between the two germline ends. The chain's CDR3 is CASSFSPIYEQYF. The CDR3 nucleotides read TGTGCCAGCAGTTTCTCCCCTATTTACGAGCAGTACTTC.

The gene calls are TRBV9 and TRBJ2-7; no clear D gene. Trimming cost V 2 bases and J 0 bases, with 12 bases left between them. This CDR3 spans 15 amino acids. Germline V gene data show CDR1 as SGDLS and CDR2 as YYNGEE. DNA of the CDR3: TGTGCCAGCAGCGTTGGGGTAAGCCCCTCCTACGAGCAGTACTTC. Translated: CASSVGVSPSYEQYF.

The V gene is TRBV13, the J gene TRBJ2-2; 10 positions match TRBD1. CDR1 is PRHDT and CDR2 is FYEKMQ in the germline V gene (reference sequence). The V segment lost 5 bases and the J segment 6 bases; nucleotides outside the gene matches: 6. The CDR3 has 15 amino acids. CDR3 protein: CASSPSGQGAGELFF. In DNA form, the CDR3 reads TGTGCCAGCAGCCCCTCCGGACAGGGGGCCGGGGAGCTGTTTTTT. Variable domain in full (rest from reference TRBV13 and TRBJ2-2): AAGVIQSPRHLIKEKRETATLKCYPIPRHDTVYWYQQGPGQDPQFLISFYEKMQSDKGSIPDRFSAQQFSDYHSELNMSSLELGDSALYFCASSPSGQGAGELFFGEGSRLTVL.

CDR3 sequence reads: CASFHRVPKNIQYF. Here the CDR3 DNA reads TGTGCCAGCTTTCACAGGGTCCCCAAAAACATTCAGTACTTC. The J gene is TRBJ2-4, the V gene TRBV6-1; possible D gene TRBD1, 6 bases. Deletions cut 8 bases from V and 2 bases from J, with 13 bases between. Germline lookup yields CDR1 MNHNS and CDR2 SASEGT. The CDR3 has 14 residues.

V gene TRBV30 combines with J gene TRBJ2-7, with D maybe TRBD1 (5 bases). The germline V gene encodes CDR1 GTSNPN and CDR2 SVGIG (reference sequence). V was clipped by 4 bases and J by 0 bases, with 13 bases between them. The CDR3 runs to 14 residues. The CDR3: CAWKMETDSYEQYF. Written as DNA, the CDR3 is TGTGCCTGGAAGATGGAGACAGACTCCTACGAGCAGTACTTC.

The chain joins TRBV30 to TRBJ1-2, with TRBD1 matching over 10 bases. J was trimmed by 7 bases and V by 3 bases; bases with no gene match: 17. The CDR3 consists of 17 residues. The germline CDR1 and CDR2 sequences are GTSNPN and SVGIG (reference sequence). The CDR3 nucleotides are TGTGCCTGGAGCCAACAGGGACAGGGGTCTGTCTCGCCTGGCTACACCTTC. Residues: CAWSQQGQGSVSPGYTF. Looking up the rest from reference TRBV30 and TRBJ1-2 gives the full variable domain: SQTIHQWPATLVQPVGSPLSLECTVEGTSNPNLYWYRQAAGRGLQLLFYSVGIGQISSEVPQNLSASRPQDRQFILSSKKLLLSDSGFYLCAWSQQGQGSVSPGYTFGSGTRLTVV.